This passage covers 4 T cell receptor gamma chains from one sample sequenced in a study of γδ T cells in repeated Plasmodium falciparum infection. Bulk repertoires came from Vgamma9/Vdelta2+ or Vdelta2-negative gammadelta T cells flow-sorted from PBMC. TCRdb re-analyzed the multiplex PCR reads via CATT. Here the sample spans more than 12,000 gamma-chain clones, roughly 1.5% being singletons. Sequencing was carried out using gamma-delta T cells from blood. The source of these receptors is a pool of human donors (malaria-infected and uninfected, not separated).

This clone was counted a few times. The TCRdb protein comes from a much larger clone and disagrees with this DNA's translation at residue 10, likely due to a read error; the protein given here is derived from the DNA. This chain connects TRGV9 to TRGJP. Germline CDR1 reads GITISATS; CDR2 reads ISYDGTV (reference sequence). This CDR3 region has 17 residues. The CDR3 DNA reads TGTGCCTTGTGGGAGGTCCCGCAAGAGTTTGGCAAAAAAATCAAGGTATTT. This sequence encodes CALWEVPQEFGKKIKVF.

This clone was found many times. The V gene is TRGV9, the J gene TRGJP. CDR3 size: 16 residues. In germline, CDR1 is GITISATS, CDR2 ISYDGTV (reference sequence). The V segment lost 2 bases and the J segment 6 bases; nucleotides outside the gene matches: 4. The CDR3 region has the DNA TGTGCCTTGTGGGAGGGTGGAGAGTTGGGCAAAAAAATCAAGGTATTT. It yields the protein CALWEGGELGKKIKVF.

With respect to this clone: The amino acid sequence in TCRdb belongs to a much larger clone and departs from this DNA's translation at residue 7, likely a sequencing read error; the sequence shown is translated from the DNA. The rearrangement links TRGV9 to TRGJP2. In the absence of a J gene in TCRdb, the DNA was matched to germline to assign it here. The J segment lost 0 bases and the V segment lost 2 bases, leaving 3 bases of the junction unmatched. CDR1 is GITISATS, CDR2 ISYDGTV, per germline (reference sequence). The length of the CDR3 is 15 residues. This CDR3 is CALWEAHSSDWIKTF. DNA of the CDR3: TGTGCCTTGTGGGAGGCGCATAGTAGTGATTGGATCAAGACGTTT.

In this sample, this clone turned up many times. TCRdb shows a much larger clone's protein in place of this DNA's translation, and the two differ at residue 5, likely through a read error; the protein shown is translated from the DNA. The gene calls are TRGV4 and TRGJ1 or TRGJ2. The J gene, left out of TCRdb, was set here by checking the DNA against germline. CDR1 EGSTGY and CDR2 YDSYTSSV come from the germline V gene. The CDR3 runs to 15 residues. The chain's CDR3 is CATWGGPGNYYKKLF. The CDR3 DNA follows: TGTGCCACCTGGGGTGGGCCGGGGAATTATTATAAGAAACTCTTT.